These 24 T cell receptor beta chains share one sample of origin, sequenced in a study of T cell changes during pregnancy in multiple sclerosis. Assay used: immunoSEQ multiplex PCR; TCRdb lists only in-frame clones, some missing. The sample yields about 56,000 clones, about 92% seen once. The starting material was CD4+ T cells from peripheral blood mononuclear cells, obtained in the second trimester of pregnancy. These receptors all stem from a female donor with multiple sclerosis, enrolled in a pregnancy study.

This clone was observed once. The rearrangement joins TRBV5-1 to TRBJ2-2, with TRBD1 matching over 8 bases. The CDR3 runs 16 residues. V shed 0 bases and J 1 base; nucleotides not matched to a gene: 2. CDR1 and CDR2 (germline): SGHRS, YFSETQ. The CDR3 DNA is TGCGCCAGCAGCTTGGCCGGACAGGGGAACACCGGGGAGCTGTTTTTT. It codes for CASSLAGQGNTGELFF.

This chain links TRBV4-2 with TRBJ1-1, with TRBD1 matching 7 bases. The V gene end was trimmed by 0 bases and the J gene end by 0 bases; junction bases not matched to a gene: 7. This CDR3 has 17 amino acids. Per germline, CDR1 LGHNA and CDR2 YNFKEQ. The chain's CDR3 is CASSQDPMGQMNTEAFF. The CDR3 region has the DNA TGTGCCAGCAGCCAAGACCCCATGGGACAGATGAACACTGAAGCTTTCTTT.

The chain has TRBV27 and TRBJ1-5; D is undetermined. The V gene's germline CDR1 is MNHEY and CDR2 SMNVEV (reference sequence). The ends were cut back, 6 bases at V and 3 bases at J, with 6 bases in the middle. There are 12 residues in the CDR3. This CDR3 is CASSANNQPQHF. The CDR3 DNA reads TGTGCCAGCAGCGCGAACAATCAGCCCCAGCATTTT.

The chain carries TRBV5-4 and TRBJ2-3; D is possibly TRBD1 (5 bases). The CDR3 totals 14 residues. V lost 4 bases and J 0 bases, leaving 9 bases between the germline ends. The germline V gene has CDR1 SGHNT and CDR2 YYREEE (reference sequence). The CDR3 DNA reads as TGTGCCAGCAGCCGCGACAGAAGCACAGATACGCAGTATTTT. Translating it yields CASSRDRSTDTQYF.

The chain recombines TRBV19 with TRBJ1-1, with a possible D match to TRBD1 (6 bases). Trimming shortened V by 6 bases and J by 4 bases, and 21 bases separated the two germline ends. CDR3 length: 16 amino acids. Germline CDR1 and CDR2: LNHDA and SQIVND (reference sequence). In DNA, the CDR3 is TGTGCCAGTAGACCTGATAATCTTGGGGGCTTCACTGAAGCTTTCTTT. Protein sequence: CASRPDNLGGFTEAFF. Based on the CDR3 plus reference TRBV19 and TRBJ1-1, the full variable domain is DGGITQSPKYLFRKEGQNVTLSCEQNLNHDAMYWYRQDPGQGLRLIYYSQIVNDFQKGDIAEGYSVSREKKESFPLTVTSAQKNPTAFYLCASRPDNLGGFTEAFFGQGTRLTVV.

The rearrangement joins TRBV18 to TRBJ2-3; D is ambiguous. Between the trimmed V and J ends, which lost 6 bases and 1 base, there was a span of 11 bases. This CDR3 region has 14 residues. CDR1 and CDR2 from the germline V gene are KGHSH and LQKENI. The CDR3 region is CASSLFGRTDTQYF. CDR3 DNA: TGTGCCAGCTCTCTTTTTGGGCGCACAGATACGCAGTATTTT.

The gene calls are TRBV29-1 and TRBJ2-3; D might be TRBD2 (5 bases). The CDR3 length is 17 residues. Germline CDR1 and CDR2: SQVTM and ANQGSEA. With 0 bases removed from V and 0 bases from J, the gap between germline ends came to 16 bases. The CDR3 region has the DNA TGCAGCGTTGAAGATCGAGGGCAGCACTCTAGCACAGATACGCAGTATTTT. It is translated as CSVEDRGQHSSTDTQYF.

This chain links TRBV4-1 with TRBJ1-1, with D perhaps matching TRBD1 (6 bases). The CDR3 extends over 16 amino acids. Germline values: CDR1 MGHRA, CDR2 YSYEKL. With 0 bases removed from V and 11 bases from J, the gap between germline ends came to 22 bases. CDR3 DNA sequence: TGCGCCAGCAGCCAAGAGGTTCGGACAGTTAAGTCGTCGGCTTTCTTT. Protein: CASSQEVRTVKSSAFF.

The chain combines TRBV25-1 with TRBJ2-5; 7 bases are shared with TRBD2. Germline trimming cut 5 bases from V and 5 bases from J; bases unmatched to any gene: 5. This CDR3 is built from 13 residues. The germline V gene has CDR1 MGHDK and CDR2 SYGVNS. The CDR3 bases are TGTGCCAGCAGTCCCATCGGGGGGGAGACCCAGTACTTC. This codes for CASSPIGGETQYF.

This chain joins TRBV5-4 and TRBJ1-2, with TRBD1 identical over 8 bases. The V and J ends lost 3 bases and 4 bases, in that order; junction bases with no gene match: 8. CDR3 length: 15 amino acids. Germline loops: CDR1 SGHNT, CDR2 YYREEE (reference sequence). The CDR3 reads CASSSVDRAAYGYTF. CDR3 in DNA: TGTGCCAGCAGCTCAGTGGACAGGGCGGCCTATGGCTACACCTTC.

The gene calls are TRBV30 and TRBJ2-7; 10 bases line up with TRBD2. Germline V lookup: CDR1 GTSNPN, CDR2 SVGIG (reference sequence). CDR3 length equals 16 residues. The junction had 8 bases not matched to a gene; V was cut back by 0 bases and J by 3 bases. The CDR3 loop reads CAWSVGLAGAHYEQYF. The CDR3 DNA follows: TGTGCCTGGAGTGTCGGCCTAGCGGGGGCCCACTACGAGCAGTACTTC.

The chain combines TRBV10-3 with TRBJ1-1, with 8 bases that match TRBD1. The germline gives CDR1 ENHRY, CDR2 SYGVKD. CDR3 length: 17 residues. J lost 2 bases, V lost 2 bases, and 10 bases had no gene match. The CDR3 protein is CAISEPMTGAPNTEAFF. The CDR3 DNA reads as TGTGCCATCAGTGAGCCGATGACAGGGGCGCCCAACACTGAAGCTTTCTTT.

This chain joins TRBV5-1 and TRBJ2-7, with D unresolved. Germline V gene data show CDR1 as SGHRS and CDR2 as YFSETQ. Trimming shortened V by 0 bases and J by 1 base, and 5 bases separated the two germline ends. This CDR3 has 13 residues. CDR3 DNA: TGCGCCAGCAGCTTGGCCGGGTCCTACGAGCAGTACTTC. Protein: CASSLAGSYEQYF. Variable domain in full (rest from reference TRBV5-1 and TRBJ2-7): KAGVTQTPRYLIKTRGQQVTLSCSPISGHRSVSWYQQTPGQGLQFLFEYFSETQRNKGNFPGRFSGRQFSNSRSEMNVSTLELGDSALYLCASSLAGSYEQYFGPGTRLTVT.

The V and J genes are TRBV5-6 and TRBJ2-3; TRBD1 matches 7 bases. Looked up from germline, CDR1 is SGHDT and CDR2 is YYEEEE. This CDR3 is 16 amino acids long. Losses at the gene ends were 4 bases for V and 3 bases for J; bases not matched to a gene: 11. The CDR3 nucleotides read TGTGCCAGCAGCCCGGCCGGGACAGTGGGAACAGATACGCAGTATTTT. It encodes CASSPAGTVGTDTQYF.

The chain employs TRBV5-5 and TRBJ1-1; 7 bases map to TRBD1. Germline V gene sequence: CDR1 SGHKS, CDR2 YYEKEE (reference sequence). This CDR3 spans 16 amino acids. J was trimmed by 0 bases and V by 1 base; bases with no gene match: 6. The DNA for the CDR3 is TGTGCCAGCAGCTTGTTAGGGGGCTCCATGAACACTGAAGCTTTCTTT. Amino acid sequence: CASSLLGGSMNTEAFF.

The CDR3 sequence: CASRLLPGSHYEQYF. Written as DNA, the CDR3 is TGTGCCAGCAGACTCCTGCCAGGCAGTCACTACGAGCAGTACTTC. This sequence joins TRBV28 and TRBJ2-7; D is unresolved. CDR3 length: 15 residues. The germline gives CDR1 MDHEN, CDR2 SYDVKM. V shed 6 bases and J shed 3 bases, with 18 bases lying between them.

V is TRBV19 and J is TRBJ1-5; D gene ambiguous. Germline lookup yields CDR1 LNHDA and CDR2 SQIVND (reference sequence). Between the trimmed V and J ends, which lost 3 bases and 8 bases, there was a span of 14 bases. The CDR3 runs to 14 residues. Here the CDR3 reads CASSIGRREKPQHF. The CDR3 DNA reads TGTGCCAGTAGTATCGGGCGGAGGGAAAAGCCCCAGCATTTT. Looking up the rest from reference TRBV19 and TRBJ1-5 gives the full variable domain: DGGITQSPKYLFRKEGQNVTLSCEQNLNHDAMYWYRQDPGQGLRLIYYSQIVNDFQKGDIAEGYSVSREKKESFPLTVTSAQKNPTAFYLCASSIGRREKPQHFGDGTRLSIL.

This chain uses TRBV6-5 with TRBJ1-3; 7 bases agree with TRBD1. The CDR3 length is 15 residues. Trimming took 0 bases from V and 6 from J; bases not matched to a gene: 5. Germline V gene lookup returns CDR1 MNHEY and CDR2 SVGAGI. Here the CDR3 DNA reads TGTGCCAGCAGTTACTCGACAGGGCGCGAAAACACCATATATTTT. Its protein product is CASSYSTGRENTIYF.

This sequence joins TRBV27 and TRBJ2-7; D might be TRBD1 (6 bases). The CDR3 totals 15 residues. V lost 5 bases and J 0 bases, leaving 14 bases between the germline ends. The V gene's germline CDR1 is MNHEY and CDR2 SMNVEV (reference sequence). The CDR3 nucleotides read TGTGCCAGCAGTGCCTGGACAGCGTTCTCCTACGAGCAGTACTTC. Protein product: CASSAWTAFSYEQYF.

This clone has more than one count but fewer than ten. The chain links TRBV30 to TRBJ1-3; a weak D match, TRBD1 (6 bases). This CDR3 comprises 16 residues. Germline values: CDR1 GTSNPN, CDR2 SVGIG (reference sequence). Trimming removed 2 bases at V and 2 bases at J, with 16 bases between. The CDR3 DNA reads TGTGCCTGGAGTCCCGGGGAGGGGGGTACTGGAAACACCATATATTTT. Translated, it gives CAWSPGEGGTGNTIYF. The variable domain in full, completed from reference TRBV30 and TRBJ1-3, reads SQTIHQWPATLVQPVGSPLSLECTVEGTSNPNLYWYRQAAGRGLQLLFYSVGIGQISSEVPQNLSASRPQDRQFILSSKKLLLSDSGFYLCAWSPGEGGTGNTIYFGEGSWLTVV.

The chain joins TRBV2 to TRBJ1-5, with 9 bases fitting TRBD1. V trimming: 8 bases; J trimming: 3 bases; junction bases outside the gene matches: 2. This CDR3 has 13 amino acids. CDR1 and CDR2 (germline): SNHLY, FYNNEI. The CDR3 is CASRTGANQPQHF. CDR3 coding DNA: TGTGCCAGCCGGACAGGGGCCAATCAGCCCCAGCATTTT.

V and J are TRBV7-2 and TRBJ1-5; D perhaps matches TRBD1 (6 bases). Looked up from germline, CDR1 is SGHTA and CDR2 is FQGNSA. The CDR3 runs to 15 residues. V was trimmed by 4 bases and J by 0 bases, leaving 10 bases between them. This chain's CDR3 is CASSSRGFSNQPQHF. CDR3 coding DNA: TGTGCCAGCAGCTCCAGGGGATTTAGCAATCAGCCCCAGCATTTT.

This clone was counted a single time. The genes are TRBV7-9 and TRBJ2-2; the match to TRBD1 covers 7 bases. The CDR3 spans 17 residues. The germline V gene has CDR1 SEHNR and CDR2 FQNEAQ (reference sequence). Losses at the gene ends were 1 base for V and 0 bases for J; bases not matched to a gene: 5. CDR3 in DNA: TGTGCCAGCAGCTTAGGATCCGGGACAGCGAACACCGGGGAGCTGTTTTTT. This gives the protein CASSLGSGTANTGELFF.

The chain links TRBV18 to TRBJ2-7; the match to TRBD1 covers 9 bases. V lost 3 bases, J lost 5 bases, and 8 bases stayed unmatched. Per germline, CDR1 KGHSH and CDR2 LQKENI. CDR3 length: 15 amino acids. The CDR3: CASSPKGQGNNEQYF. CDR3 nucleotide sequence: TGTGCCAGCTCACCGAAGGGACAGGGTAACAACGAGCAGTACTTC.